The TCR beta chain described here comes from a study of T cells in Graves' hyperthyroidism and ophthalmopathy. Used for diagnoses were clinical symptoms, serum thyroxine and TRAb, thyroid ultrasound and orbital computed tomography. CDR1 is SGDLS, CDR2 YYNGEE, per germline. V gave up 0 bases and J gave up 10 bases; unmatched junction bases: 9. The length of the CDR3 is 15 residues. This clonotype was counted a few times. Its antigen is not known. Whole-study results and caveats: Progression to ophthalmopathy was predicted a median of approximately 6.4 months early.

There were TCR beta CDR3 regions amplified from RNA transcripts. With the HTBI primer set, the TCR CDR3 went through a first round of RT-PCR. One entry per CDR3 protein results from TCRdb running MiXCR on the multiplex PCR reads. The sample lists roughly 550,000 distinct CDR3 sequences, roughly a sixth occurring once. The sequencing sample was made of blood. This receptor was identified in a young woman with Graves' ophthalmopathy. This sequence joins TRBV9 and TRBJ2-1, with 8 bases matching TRBD2. The CDR3 loop is CASSVERLGLGEQFF. The DNA of the CDR3 is TGTGCCAGCAGCGTAGAGAGGTTGGGACTAGGAGAGCAGTTCTTC.